This T cell receptor (beta chain) appears in the sequencing data of a study of blood T cell repertoires in COVID-19. Study background: Material from acute and convalescent COVID-19 was sourced from the United States, Italy and Spain. PBMCs, B-cell-depleted T cells, or T cells were the source of the cDNA or gDNA that made up the material.

V shed 3 bases and J 4 bases; nucleotides not matched to a gene: 3. The length of the CDR3 is 16 residues. As processed by the authors: From reference gene primer amplification, estimates of nucleated cell counts were derived. Libraries were prepared by immunoSEQ multiplex PCR; TCRdb keeps only in-frame clonotypes and omits some of them. Clone size and V and J calls were adopted from that table, with D and trimming inferred from the DNA. Here the sample spans around 200,000 clones, about four fifths being singletons. This clone showed up just once. The source of this sequence is a human donor with acute or convalescent COVID-19. The donor label of this sample is uncertain. This rearrangement joins TRBV23-1 to TRBJ2-3, with 14 bases that match TRBD2. TRBV23-1 is assigned to the ORF class and has an uncertain function. The specimen sequenced was peripheral blood. CDR3 bases: TGCGCCAGCAGTCACGCGGGACTAGCGGGAGCAGATACGCAGTATTTT. It specifies CASSHAGLAGADTQYF.